The 18 T cell receptor beta chains below come from one sample, sequenced in a study of Ad26.COV2.S vaccination and SARS-CoV-2 variants. Sequenced by immunoSEQ multiplex PCR; TCRdb stores in-frame clones only, minus some. The sample holds fewer than 500,000 clones, roughly nine tenths seen once. This sample's treatment: some 20 received Ad26.COV2.S at low or high dose, single or two shots; about 5 received placebo; per-sample allocation not given. Collection of the samples took place on day 63 after the first injection of vaccine or placebo. The sequencing used peripheral blood, collected in a trial of Ad26.COV2.S vaccine versus placebo. The receptors were gathered from a person aged 18-65 years who received the Ad26.COV2.S COVID-19 vaccine or a placebo.

CDR3 sequence reads: CASTSGINEQYF. The DNA of the CDR3 is TGTGCCAGCACAAGCGGTATCAACGAGCAGTACTTC. The chain joins TRBV28 to TRBJ2-7; D might be TRBD2 (5 bases). This CDR3 is built from 12 residues. Germline-derived CDR1 and CDR2 are MDHEN and SYDVKM. V lost 7 bases and J lost 5, with 12 bases in between.

This clone was seen a single time. V and J are TRBV2 and TRBJ1-5; D remains unclear. Germline loops: CDR1 SNHLY, CDR2 FYNNEI. This CDR3 contains 16 residues. V lost 0 bases and J 6 bases, leaving 15 bases between the germline ends. The CDR3 DNA reads as TGTGCCAGCAGTGAAGCTCTTACACGCCGCATTCAGCCCCAGCATTTT. Its translation is CASSEALTRRIQPQHF.

This rearrangement joins TRBV4-1 to TRBJ1-4, with D unresolved. V lost 1 base to trimming and J lost 3 bases, with 9 bases between them. Germline loops: CDR1 MGHRA, CDR2 YSYEKL. The length of the CDR3 is 15 residues. CDR3 region: CASSQAPAANEKLFF. The DNA for the CDR3 is TGCGCCAGCAGCCAAGCCCCGGCGGCTAATGAAAAACTGTTTTTT.

There are a few counts of this clone. The genes are TRBV19 and TRBJ1-1, with D hard to call. Germline CDR1 reads LNHDA; CDR2 reads SQIVND (reference sequence). The V gene lost 7 bases and the J gene lost 1 base, with 7 bases spanning the gap. This CDR3 has 12 amino acids. The CDR3 sequence is CASIDWNTEAFF. The CDR3 DNA reads as TGTGCCAGTATTGACTGGAACACTGAAGCTTTCTTT.

The rearrangement uses TRBV29-1 and TRBJ1-2; D gene unclear. The CDR3 has 11 amino acids. V was trimmed by 3 bases and J by 0 bases, leaving 2 bases between them. Germline V CDR1 and CDR2: SQVTM, ANQGSEA. The DNA of the CDR3 is TGCAGCGTTGAGGCTAACTATGGCTACACCTTC. This translates into CSVEANYGYTF.

The rearrangement joins TRBV5-4 to TRBJ2-1, with a tentative D call TRBD1 (5 bases). V was cut by 4 bases and J by 9 bases, with 23 bases left in between. Per the germline V gene, CDR1 is SGHNT and CDR2 is YYREEE (reference sequence). The CDR3 is 16 amino acids. The CDR3 here is CASSHQGGPLISEQFF. The CDR3 bases are TGTGCCAGCAGCCATCAGGGCGGTCCCCTGATATCTGAGCAGTTCTTC.

The chain links TRBV3-1 (or the pseudogene TRBV3-2) to TRBJ1-4; the match to TRBD1 covers 8 bases. The CDR3 is 14 residues long. CDR1 is LGHDT, CDR2 YNNKEL, per germline (reference sequence). V trimming: 8 bases; J trimming: 7 bases; junction bases outside the gene matches: 9. The chain's CDR3 is CASGYRGWGEKLFF. As DNA, the CDR3 is TGTGCCAGCGGTTACAGGGGGTGGGGTGAAAAACTGTTTTTT.

The chain is built from TRBV5-6 and TRBJ2-7; no definite D call. The V end was cut by 0 bases, the J end by 0 bases, with 16 bases between. Germline V gene sequence: CDR1 SGHDT, CDR2 YYEEEE. The CDR3 sequence is 17 residues long. The CDR3 protein is CASSLVAPSAFSYEQYV. The CDR3 nucleotides are TGTGCCAGCAGCTTGGTTGCCCCGAGCGCCTTCTCCTACGAGCAGTACGTC.

This chain links TRBV7-2 with TRBJ2-5; TRBD1 agrees at 7 bases. This CDR3 is 14 amino acids long. V lost 4 bases to trimming and J lost 5 bases; unmatched junction nucleotides: 7. Germline V gives CDR1 SGHTA, CDR2 FQGNSA. The CDR3 protein is CASSSQQGYETQYF. In nucleotides, the CDR3 is TGTGCCAGCAGCTCGCAACAGGGGTATGAGACCCAGTACTTC.

The genes are TRBV7-2 and TRBJ1-1; D call uncertain. Germline values: CDR1 SGHTA, CDR2 FQGNSA. There are 13 residues in the CDR3. V lost 7 bases and J lost 5, with 14 bases in between. For the CDR3, the DNA is TGTGCCAGCACCCCACGGTGGGGAACTGAAGCTTTCTTT. It codes for CASTPRWGTEAFF.

This clone has only a few counts. V is TRBV27 and J is TRBJ1-2, with D perhaps matching TRBD1 (6 bases). The CDR3 extends over 16 amino acids. The germline V gene encodes CDR1 MNHEY and CDR2 SMNVEV (reference sequence). The V and J ends lost 2 bases and 7 bases respectively, with 20 bases between them. The CDR3 here is CASSLTRAGATGGYTF. Written as DNA, the CDR3 is TGTGCCAGCAGTTTAACCCGAGCAGGGGCTACCGGTGGCTACACCTTC.

This chain links TRBV28 with TRBJ1-2, with D perhaps matching TRBD1 (5 bases). Germline V lookup: CDR1 MDHEN, CDR2 SYDVKM. This CDR3 region has 16 residues. The V gene lost 2 bases and the J gene lost 0 bases, with 13 bases spanning the gap. CDR3 protein: CASSLQGLVPNYGYTF. CDR3 bases: TGTGCCAGCAGTTTACAGGGTTTAGTGCCTAACTATGGCTACACCTTC.

V and J are TRBV11-2 and TRBJ2-7; D not certain. Germline loops: CDR1 SGHAT, CDR2 FQNNGV. There are 13 residues in the CDR3. V gave up 2 bases and J gave up 4 bases, with 9 bases separating them. Here the CDR3 DNA reads TGTGCCAGCAGCTTATTACCCCGGTACGAGCAGTACGTC. Amino acids: CASSLLPRYEQYV.

This rearrangement joins TRBV5-4 to TRBJ1-2; TRBD1 might be the D (6 bases). Germline CDR1 and CDR2: SGHNT and YYREEE (reference sequence). Trimming removed 3 bases at V and 3 bases at J, with 21 bases between. There are 17 residues in the CDR3. This CDR3 is CASSSGPGAGGHYGYTF. The CDR3 nucleotides are TGTGCCAGCAGCTCCGGACCGGGGGCGGGGGGGCACTATGGCTACACCTTC.

V usage is TRBV18 and J usage is TRBJ1-2; no definite D call. Trimming stripped 3 bases from V and 3 bases from J, with 17 bases between. The CDR3 runs to 16 residues. Germline-derived CDR1 and CDR2 are KGHSH and LQKENI. Here the CDR3 DNA reads TGTGCCAGCTCACCGGCGTCCTTGAGGGTAGACTATGGCTACACCTTC. Its translation is CASSPASLRVDYGYTF.

V gene TRBV5-8 combines with J gene TRBJ2-2; D uncertain. Germline V lookup: CDR1 SGHTS, CDR2 YDEGEE. CDR3 size: 13 residues. V was cut by 3 bases and J by 4 bases, with 7 bases left in between. As DNA, the CDR3 is TGTGCCAGCAGCTGGGTTCCCACCGGGGAGCTGTTTTTT. Its translation is CASSWVPTGELFF.

The V call is TRBV28, the J call TRBJ2-3; 9 positions match TRBD2. Germline V CDR1 and CDR2: MDHEN, SYDVKM. The CDR3 totals 16 residues. Trimming took 5 bases from V and 5 from J; bases not matched to a gene: 11. CDR3 sequence: CASSLPRGGQRDTQYF. CDR3 sequence (DNA): TGTGCCAGCAGTCTTCCGCGGGGGGGCCAGAGAGATACGCAGTATTTT.

The CDR3 spells CASSLIIYNEQFF. CDR3 DNA sequence: TGTGCCAGCAGCCTAATAATATACAATGAGCAGTTCTTC. The chain employs TRBV3-1 (or the pseudogene TRBV3-2) and TRBJ2-1; no clear D gene. Trimming cost V 4 bases and J 4 bases, with 8 bases left between them. CDR3 size: 13 residues. CDR1 and CDR2 from the germline V gene are LGHDT and YNNKEL (reference sequence).